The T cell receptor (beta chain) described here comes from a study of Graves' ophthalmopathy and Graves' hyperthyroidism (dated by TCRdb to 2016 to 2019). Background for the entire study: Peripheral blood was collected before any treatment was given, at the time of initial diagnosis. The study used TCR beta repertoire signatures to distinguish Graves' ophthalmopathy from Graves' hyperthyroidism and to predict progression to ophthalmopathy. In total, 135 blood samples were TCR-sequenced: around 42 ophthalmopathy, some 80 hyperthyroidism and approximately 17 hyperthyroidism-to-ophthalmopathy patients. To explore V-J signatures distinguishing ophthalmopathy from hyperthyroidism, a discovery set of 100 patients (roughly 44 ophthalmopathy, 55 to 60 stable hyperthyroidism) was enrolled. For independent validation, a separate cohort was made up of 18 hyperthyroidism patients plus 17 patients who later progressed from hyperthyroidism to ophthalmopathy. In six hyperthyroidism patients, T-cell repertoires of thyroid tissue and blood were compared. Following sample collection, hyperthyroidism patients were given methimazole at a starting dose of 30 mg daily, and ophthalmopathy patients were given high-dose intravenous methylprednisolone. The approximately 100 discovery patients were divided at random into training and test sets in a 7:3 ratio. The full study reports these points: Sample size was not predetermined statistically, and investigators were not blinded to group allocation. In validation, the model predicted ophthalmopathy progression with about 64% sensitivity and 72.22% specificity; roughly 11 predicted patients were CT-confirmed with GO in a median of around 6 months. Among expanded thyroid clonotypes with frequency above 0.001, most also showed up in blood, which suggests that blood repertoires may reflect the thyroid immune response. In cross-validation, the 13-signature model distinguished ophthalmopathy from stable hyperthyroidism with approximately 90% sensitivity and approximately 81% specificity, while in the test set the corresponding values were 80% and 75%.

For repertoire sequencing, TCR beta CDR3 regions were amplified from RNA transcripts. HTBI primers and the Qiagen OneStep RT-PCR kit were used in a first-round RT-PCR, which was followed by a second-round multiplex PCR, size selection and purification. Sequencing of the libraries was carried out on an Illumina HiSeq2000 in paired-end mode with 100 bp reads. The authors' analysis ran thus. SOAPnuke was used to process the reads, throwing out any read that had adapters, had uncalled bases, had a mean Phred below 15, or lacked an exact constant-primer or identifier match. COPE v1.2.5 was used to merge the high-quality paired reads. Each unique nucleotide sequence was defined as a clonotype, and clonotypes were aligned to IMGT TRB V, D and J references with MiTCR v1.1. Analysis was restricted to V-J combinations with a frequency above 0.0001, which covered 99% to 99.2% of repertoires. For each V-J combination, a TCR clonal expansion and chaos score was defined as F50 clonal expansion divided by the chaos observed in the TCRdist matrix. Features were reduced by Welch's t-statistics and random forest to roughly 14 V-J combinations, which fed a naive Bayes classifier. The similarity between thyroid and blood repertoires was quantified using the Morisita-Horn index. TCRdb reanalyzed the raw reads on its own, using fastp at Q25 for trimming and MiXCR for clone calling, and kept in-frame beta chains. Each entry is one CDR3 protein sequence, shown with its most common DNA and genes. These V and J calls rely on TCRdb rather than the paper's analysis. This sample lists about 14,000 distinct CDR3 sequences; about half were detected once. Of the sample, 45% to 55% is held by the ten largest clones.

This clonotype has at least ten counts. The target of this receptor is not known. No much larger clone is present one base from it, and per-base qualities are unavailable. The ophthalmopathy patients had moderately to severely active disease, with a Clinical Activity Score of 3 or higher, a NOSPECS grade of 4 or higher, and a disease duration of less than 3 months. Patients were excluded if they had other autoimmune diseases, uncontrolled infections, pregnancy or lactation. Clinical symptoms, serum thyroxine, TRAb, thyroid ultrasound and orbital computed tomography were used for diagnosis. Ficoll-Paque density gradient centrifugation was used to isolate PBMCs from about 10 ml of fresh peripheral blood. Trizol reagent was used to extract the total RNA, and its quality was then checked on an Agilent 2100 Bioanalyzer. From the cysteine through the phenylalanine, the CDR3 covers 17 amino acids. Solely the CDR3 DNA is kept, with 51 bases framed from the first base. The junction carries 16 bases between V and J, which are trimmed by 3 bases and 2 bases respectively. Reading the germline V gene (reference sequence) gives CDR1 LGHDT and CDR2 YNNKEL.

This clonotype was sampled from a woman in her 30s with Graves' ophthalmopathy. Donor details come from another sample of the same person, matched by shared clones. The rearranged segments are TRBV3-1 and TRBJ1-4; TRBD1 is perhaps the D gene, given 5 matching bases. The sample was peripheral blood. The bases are TGTGCCAGCAGCCACCCCGGGCAGGGTCCCACTAATGAAAAACTGTTTTTT. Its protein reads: CASSHPGQGPTNEKLFF.